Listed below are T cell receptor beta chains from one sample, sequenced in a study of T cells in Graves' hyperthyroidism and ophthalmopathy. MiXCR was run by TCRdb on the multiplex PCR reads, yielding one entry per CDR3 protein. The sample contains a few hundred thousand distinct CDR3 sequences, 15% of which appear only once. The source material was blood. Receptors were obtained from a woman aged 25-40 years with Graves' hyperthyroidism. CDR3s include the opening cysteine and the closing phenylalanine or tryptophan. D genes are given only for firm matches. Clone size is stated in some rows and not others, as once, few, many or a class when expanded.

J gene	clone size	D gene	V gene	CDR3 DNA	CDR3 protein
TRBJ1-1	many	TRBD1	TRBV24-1	TGTGCCACCAGTGATCTATGGACAGGTTCCAACACTGAAGCTTTCTTT	CATSDLWTGSNTEAFF
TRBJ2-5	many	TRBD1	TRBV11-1	TGTGCCAGCAGAACCGGGACAGGGGGAAAAGAGACCCAGTACTTC	CASRTGTGGKETQYF
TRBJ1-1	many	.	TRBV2	TGTGCCAGCAGTGAAGTTCAACGATCTGGACACCCTATGAACACTGAAGCTTTCTTT	CASSEVQRSGHPMNTEAFF
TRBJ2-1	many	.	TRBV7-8	TGTGCCAGCACCTCAGGGACTTACGACAATGAGCAGTTCTTC	CASTSGTYDNEQFF
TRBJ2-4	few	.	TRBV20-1	TGCAGTGGAATTTCCAAAAACATTCAGTACTTC	CSGISKNIQYF
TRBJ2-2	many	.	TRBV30	TGTGCCTGGAGTTTGGTTGGACTCGGGGAGCTGTTTTTT	CAWSLVGLGELFF
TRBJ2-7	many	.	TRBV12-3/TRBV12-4	TGTGCCAGCAGTCGGACGGAGGAGCAGTACTTC	CASSRTEEQYF
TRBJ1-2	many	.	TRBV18	TGTGCCAGCTCACGGGCAGATGCTGGCTACACCTTC	CASSRADAGYTF
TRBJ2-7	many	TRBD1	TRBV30	TGTGCCTGGGCCGCTGGGACAGGGACCTTCTACGAGCAGTACTTC	CAWAAGTGTFYEQYF
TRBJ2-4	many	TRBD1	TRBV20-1	TGCAGTGCTAGATCGGACAGGGACGCCAAAAACATTCAGTACTTC	CSARSDRDAKNIQYF
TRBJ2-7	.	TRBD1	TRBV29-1	TGCAGCGCGCAACAGGGGTACGAGCAGTACTTC	CSAQQGYEQYF
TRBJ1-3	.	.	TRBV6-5	TGTGCCAGCAGTTACTCGAATGGAAACACCATATATTTT	CASSYSNGNTIYF
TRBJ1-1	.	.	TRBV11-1	TGTGCCAGCAGCTTATACGGCATAGAAGCTTTCTTT	CASSLYGIEAFF
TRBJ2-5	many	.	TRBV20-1	TGCAGTGCCACCCAGGGAGCGGGCCACCAAGAGACCCAGTACTTC	CSATQGAGHQETQYF
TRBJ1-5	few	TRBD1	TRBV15	TGTGCCACCAGCAGAGTCCGGTCCGGGGGGACAGGGAACAATCAGCCCCAGCATTTT	CATSRVRSGGTGNNQPQHF
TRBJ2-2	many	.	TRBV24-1	TGTGCCACCAGCGGACAGCTGAACACCGGGGAGCTGTTTTTT	CATSGQLNTGELFF
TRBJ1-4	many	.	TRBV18	TGTGCCAGCCGGTTGGGGGACGGAACTAATGAAAAACTGTTTTTT	CASRLGDGTNEKLFF
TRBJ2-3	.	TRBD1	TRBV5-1	TGCGCCAGCAGCCAGGACAGGGCCAGCACAGATACGCAGTATTTT	CASSQDRASTDTQYF
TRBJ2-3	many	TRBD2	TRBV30	TGTGCCTGGAGTATCGGACTAGCGGGAGGCACAGATACGCAGTATTTT	CAWSIGLAGGTDTQYF
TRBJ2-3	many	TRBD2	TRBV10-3	TGTGCCATCAGTGTGGAGGGAGGGAGCACAGATACGCAGTATTTT	CAISVEGGSTDTQYF
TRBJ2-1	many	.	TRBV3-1	TGTGCCAGCAGCCAACCTCTAGTGTCCTACAATGAGCAGTTCTTC	CASSQPLVSYNEQFF
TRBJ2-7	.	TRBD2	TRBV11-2	TGTGCCAGCAGCTTAGCCGGGACTAGCGGGATCGAGCAGTACTTC	CASSLAGTSGIEQYF
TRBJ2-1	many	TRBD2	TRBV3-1	TGTGCCAGCAGCCAAGAGACTAGCGGGAGCAATGAGCAGTTCTTC	CASSQETSGSNEQFF
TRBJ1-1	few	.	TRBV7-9	TGTGCCAGCAGCTTCGAGACGGTGCGGGCTTTCTTT	CASSFETVRAFF
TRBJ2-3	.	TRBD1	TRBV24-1	TGTGCCACCAGTGATCCGGGACAGGGGGTGAATACGCAGTATTTT	CATSDPGQGVNTQYF
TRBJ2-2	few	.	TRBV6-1	TGTGCCAGCAGGCCGGGCCCCACGGCAGGGGAGCTGTTTTTT	CASRPGPTAGELFF
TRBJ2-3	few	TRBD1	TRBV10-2	TGCGCCAGTTACAGGGGAGCAGATACGCAGTATTTT	CASYRGADTQYF
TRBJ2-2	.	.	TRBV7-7	TGTGCCAGCAGCTTAGAGTCTAGTAGAGGGGAGCTGTTTTTT	CASSLESSRGELFF
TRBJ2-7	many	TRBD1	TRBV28	TGTGCCAGCAGGACGGGACAGGGGGCAATCTACGAGCAGTACTTC	CASRTGQGAIYEQYF
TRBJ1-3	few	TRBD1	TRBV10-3	TGTGCCGTTTCCGGGACAGGGGGCAGAAACACCATATATTTT	CAVSGTGGRNTIYF
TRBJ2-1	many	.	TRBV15	TGTGCCACCAGCAGAGATAGAATGGGGAATGAGCAGTTCTTC	CATSRDRMGNEQFF
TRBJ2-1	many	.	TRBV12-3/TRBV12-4	TGTGCCAGCAGTTTACTGGACGGGAATGAGCAGTTCTTC	CASSLLDGNEQFF